Given below is one TCR beta chain in context. Its cognate antigen is unknown. The CDR3 spans 16 residues. CDR1 and CDR2 from the germline V gene are SGDLS and YYNGEE. V lost 5 bases, J lost 1 base, and 17 bases lay in between. The sample is drawn from a study of cytomegalovirus exposure and HLA in healthy donors. Points from the study as a whole: Rare TCR sequences dominated, though some public TCRs recurred in many donors. In vitro checks showed that three CMV-associated chains really do target CMV antigens. Among TCR beta chains, those listed as cytomegalovirus-associated numbered about 160.

TCRdb keeps only in-frame clones here, not all; method: immunoSEQ multiplex PCR. The data show some 130,000 clones, with 85% to 95% seen just once and about 2% held by the top ten. This rearrangement joins TRBV9 to TRBJ2-3; no clear D. The specimen sequenced was PBMCs. This TCR derives from a man younger than 30 in good health and CMV-seropositive. The CDR3 coding sequence is TGTGCCAGCAGGCACGAGCGCGGTGGAGGCACAGATACGCAGTATTTT. Translating it yields CASRHERGGGTDTQYF.